One and the same sample provided the 6 T cell receptor beta chains below, sequenced in a study of shared clonotypes between healthy human individuals. Here immunoSEQ multiplex PCR was the method, and the copy in TCRdb shows in-frame clones only, minus some. The repertoire includes over 1.4 million clones, roughly 96% of them detected once, and approximately 1.1% sits in the top ten. The material sequenced was naive CD4+ T cells sorted from blood. The subset is: CD45RA+ positively selected. These receptors came from a man aged 25 to 40 in good health.

In its sample, this clone was seen once. The V and J genes are TRBV7-9 and TRBJ1-4, with D uncertain. The CDR3 has 15 amino acids. Trimming took off 1 base at V and 0 bases at J, with 6 bases between the two ends. The germline V gene has CDR1 SEHNR and CDR2 FQNEAQ (reference sequence). For the CDR3, the DNA is TGTGCCAGCAGCTTAGAGTGGGCAACTAATGAAAAACTGTTTTTT. Residues: CASSLEWATNEKLFF.

This clone was seen once. This chain joins TRBV5-6 and TRBJ2-5; 7 bases are shared with TRBD2. Looked up from germline, CDR1 is SGHDT and CDR2 is YYEEEE. The CDR3 is made up of 18 amino acids. The V gene end was trimmed by 3 bases and the J gene end by 5 bases; junction bases not matched to a gene: 19. CDR3 in DNA: TGTGCCAGCAGCTGGAAGAGGGGCGGGAGTTTTATTCCGGAGACCCAGTACTTC. It translates to CASSWKRGGSFIPETQYF.

This chain uses TRBV2 with TRBJ1-4; D uncertain. The V end was cut by 4 bases, the J end by 9 bases, with 15 bases between. Germline V lookup: CDR1 SNHLY, CDR2 FYNNEI. This CDR3 contains 14 residues. CDR3 sequence (DNA): TGTGCCAGCAGTGCCAGGCTTGATAGGAAAAAACTGTTTTTT. Translation: CASSARLDRKKLFF.

This chain links TRBV4-3 with TRBJ2-3, with D possibly called TRBD1 or TRBD2 (6 bases each). Germline V CDR1 and CDR2: LGHNA, YSLEER. The length of the CDR3 is 16 residues. The V end was cut by 4 bases, the J end by 0 bases, with 14 bases between. CDR3 residues: CASSPLGGTSTDTQYF. In nucleotides, the CDR3 is TGCGCCAGCAGCCCCTTAGGGGGGACTAGCACAGATACGCAGTATTTT.

The gene calls are TRBV20-1 and TRBJ2-7; maybe TRBD1 (5 bases). The CDR3 contains 11 residues. V shed 7 bases and J shed 3 bases, with 10 bases lying between them. CDR1 is DFQATT and CDR2 is SNEGSKA in the germline V gene (reference sequence). The CDR3 DNA reads TGCAGTGTAAAGACAGTCTACGAGCAGTACTTC. It translates to CSVKTVYEQYF.

This chain joins TRBV19 and TRBJ1-2, with D tentatively TRBD1 (6 bases). CDR3 length: 13 residues. The V end was cut by 7 bases, the J end by 0 bases, with 9 bases between. Germline lookup yields CDR1 LNHDA and CDR2 SQIVND (reference sequence). This CDR3 is CASTRTANYGYTF. CDR3 DNA: TGTGCCAGTACCCGGACAGCTAACTATGGCTACACCTTC.